These 9 T cell receptor beta chains originate from one sample sequenced in a study of CD8+CD57+ T cells in acquired aplastic anemia. Template material for TCR beta VDJ and CDR3 profiling consisted of genomic DNA. Using its own MiXCR run on the reads, TCRdb lists one record per CDR3 protein. The sample includes about 110,000 distinct CDR3 sequences, 51% of them seen just once. What was sequenced was sorted CD4+, CD8+, or CD8+CD57+ T cells (not recorded which) from PBMCs. The receptors stem from a human donor in good health, serving as a control.

The chain employs TRBV19 and TRBJ1-5, with TRBD1 matching 9 bases. The trim removed 9 bases at V and 1 base at J, leaving 10 bases unmatched. The germline CDR1 and CDR2 sequences are LNHDA and SQIVND (reference sequence). CDR3 length: 16 amino acids. CDR3 nucleotides: TGTGCCAGCCACTCAGGACAGGGGAAAAGCAATCAGCCCCAGCATTTT. Translation gives CASHSGQGKSNQPQHF.

The genes are TRBV19 and TRBJ1-5, with TRBD1 matching 7 bases. V lost 10 bases, J lost 3 bases, and 6 bases stayed unmatched. This CDR3 is built from 13 residues. CDR1 is LNHDA, CDR2 SQIVND, per germline (reference sequence). The CDR3 spells CATGDRDNQPQHF. The CDR3 DNA follows: TGTGCCACCGGTGACAGGGACAATCAGCCCCAGCATTTT.

This clonotype was recorded only once. The chain uses TRBV29-1 and TRBJ2-1, with D tentatively TRBD1 or TRBD2 (5 bases each). V was clipped by 1 base and J by 8 bases, with 9 bases between them. Per the germline V gene, CDR1 is SQVTM and CDR2 is ANQGSEA. This CDR3 region has 12 residues. In nucleotides, the CDR3 is TGCAGCGTTGAAGGGCGAGGGGATGAGCAGTTCTTC. Translation gives CSVEGRGDEQFF.

This clonotype was counted only a few times. An end of the junction does not agree with germline; a read error may underlie this. The chain recombines TRBV9 with TRBJ1-1, with D possibly TRBD1 on 5 matching bases. CDR3 length equals 15 residues. Germline CDR1 and CDR2: SGDLS and YYNGEE. The CDR3 DNA is TGTGCCAGCAGCCTACCGGGACTCTCGAACACTGAAACTTTCTTT. Its translation: CASSLPGLSNTETFF.

The chain recombines TRBV11-1 with TRBJ2-2; D possibly corresponds to TRBD1 (6 bases). Looked up from germline, CDR1 is SGHAT and CDR2 is FQDESV (reference sequence). The ends were cut back, 4 bases at V and 5 bases at J, with 17 bases in the middle. The CDR3 runs to 16 residues. CDR3 bases: TGTGCCAGCAGCTCTCGGGACAAGCAAGGGACCGGGGAGCTGTTTTTT. This sequence encodes CASSSRDKQGTGELFF.

V usage is TRBV7-6 and J usage is TRBJ2-7; D possibly corresponds to TRBD2 (6 bases). The germline V gene has CDR1 SGHVS and CDR2 FNYEAQ. Trimming took 5 bases from V and 3 from J, leaving 11 bases between them. The CDR3 runs to 13 residues. The CDR3 is CASSELAHYEQYF. CDR3 sequence (DNA): TGTGCCAGCAGCGAACTAGCCCACTACGAGCAGTACTTC. Using reference TRBV7-6 and TRBJ2-7 for the parts outside the CDR3, the full variable domain is GAGVSQSPRYKVTKRGQDVALRCDPISGHVSLYWYRQALGQGPEFLTYFNYEAQQDKSGLPNDRFSAERPEGSISTLTIQRTEQRDSAMYRCASSELAHYEQYFGPGTRLTVT.

In its sample, this clonotype was seen many times. DNA of the CDR3: TGTGCCAGCAGCCCTTTCTACCACCAGGACGGAGATAACTATGGCTACACCTTC. Encoded protein: CASSPFYHQDGDNYGYTF. The J gene is TRBJ1-2, the V gene TRBV4-2, with D uncertain. V was clipped by 4 bases and J by 1 base, with 22 bases between them. The CDR3 consists of 18 residues. Germline V gene data show CDR1 as LGHNA and CDR2 as YNFKEQ.

Ten or more counts support this clonotype. V gene TRBV9 combines with J gene TRBJ2-7; D possibly corresponds to TRBD2 (6 bases). V was shortened by 3 bases and J by 2 bases, with 12 bases between the two germline ends. Germline lookup yields CDR1 SGDLS and CDR2 YYNGEE. The CDR3 length is 14 residues. Here the CDR3 reads CASSASGETYEQYF. The CDR3 DNA is TGTGCCAGCAGCGCCTCGGGGGAAACCTACGAGCAGTACTTC.

The table lists this clonotype with many counts. V and J are TRBV10-2 and TRBJ1-2; D call uncertain. Trimming stripped 0 bases from V and 3 bases from J, with 8 bases between. The CDR3 contains 14 residues. CDR1 and CDR2 from the germline V gene are WSHSY and SAAADI. Here the CDR3 DNA reads TGCGCCAGCAGTGAGTCGCCGGACCACTATGGCTACACCTTC. Translation: CASSESPDHYGYTF.